One and the same sample provided the 3 T cell receptor beta chains below, sequenced in a study of shared clonotypes between healthy human individuals. Sequencing was performed with immunoSEQ multiplex PCR; in TCRdb, only in-frame clones are kept and a portion is missing. The sample lists approximately 2.1 million clones; over 85% were seen once. The sequenced material came from naive CD4+ T cells from PBMCs. Specified subset: CD45RA+ positively selected. All receptors derive from a young man in good health. Some clones in this sample may be carry-over from other donors' samples.

CDR3 DNA: TGTGCCTCGGGCGGTTTCGGAAAACTGTTTTTT. Translation gives CASGGFGKLFF. The chain employs TRBV28 and TRBJ1-4; unclear D gene. The CDR3 loop spans 11 amino acids. V was trimmed by 11 bases and J by 10 bases, leaving 14 bases between them. Germline CDR1 reads MDHEN; CDR2 reads SYDVKM.

V gene TRBV11-2 combines with J gene TRBJ2-7; D unclear. V gave up 2 bases and J gave up 1 base, with 9 bases separating them. CDR1 is SGHAT, CDR2 FQNNGV, per germline. The CDR3 sequence is 14 residues long. Written as DNA, the CDR3 is TGTGCCAGCAGCTTAACTGGCCAGTCCTACGAGCAGTACTTC. Amino acid sequence: CASSLTGQSYEQYF.

The chain carries TRBV6-6 and TRBJ1-5, with D maybe TRBD1 (6 bases). The CDR3 covers 16 residues. Germline V gives CDR1 MNHNY, CDR2 SVGAGI (reference sequence). V was trimmed by 2 bases and J by 4 bases, leaving 15 bases between them. The CDR3 DNA sequence: TGTGCCAGCAGTTACGGAGACAGGTTACGGAATCAGCCCCAGCATTTT. It is translated as CASSYGDRLRNQPQHF.